This is a list of T cell receptor beta chains from one sample in a study of blood T cell repertoires in COVID-19. Clones were read by immunoSEQ multiplex PCR, and TCRdb kept only the in-frame ones, dropping some. This sample has about 220,000 clones; about 87% occur once, and the top ten carry 2.5% to 3%. Material: PBMCs or T cells enriched from blood (not recorded which). These TCRs come from a young woman who had recovered from COVID-19. Each CDR3 is given with its conserved first and last residue. Fields, in order: D gene, clone size, CDR3 length, J gene, V gene, CDR3 DNA, CDR3 protein. The D gene is left open where the match is weak. Only part of the rows carry a size: once, few, many, or a class if the clone is expanded.

>TRBD1|many|15|TRBJ1-6|TRBV16
TGTGCCAGCAGCCATCCTGGACAGGGTGTTTCACCCCTCCACTTT
CASSHPGQGVSPLHF
>.|.|11|TRBJ1-1|TRBV5-4
TGTGCCAGCACTACCGGCACTGAAGCTTTCTTT
CASTTGTEAFF
>.|few|15|TRBJ2-3|TRBV15
TGTGCCACCAGCAGAGGCGACCTGGGAGCAGATACGCAGTATTTT
CATSRGDLGADTQYF
>TRBD1|.|15|TRBJ2-5|TRBV4-3
TGCGCCAGCAGCCAAGACCCGACAGGGCCAGAGACCCAGTACTTC
CASSQDPTGPETQYF
>.|.|13|TRBJ2-3|TRBV29-1
TGCAGCGTTGCCCCCCAGGGCACAGATACGCAGTATTTT
CSVAPQGTDTQYF
>.|.|15|TRBJ2-7|TRBV7-8
TGTGCCAGCAGCTCAAGGACAGACCCTGCCTACGAGCAGTACTTC
CASSSRTDPAYEQYF
>.|once|13|TRBJ2-5|TRBV19
TGTGCCAGTCGGAGGGCGCGGGAAGAGACCCAGTACTTC
CASRRAREETQYF
>.|.|16|TRBJ1-3|TRBV5-4
TGTGCCAGCAACTCTGGGGGGATGGGCTCTGGAAACACCATATATTTT
CASNSGGMGSGNTIYF
>.|.|13|TRBJ1-5|TRBV12-3/TRBV12-4
TGTGCCAGCAGTTTTCTCTCGGATCAGCCCCAGCATTTT
CASSFLSDQPQHF
>.|.|12|TRBJ1-4|TRBV14
TGTGCCAGCAGCGAACAGGGATTGCGGCTGTTTTTT
CASSEQGLRLFF
>TRBD2|.|14|TRBJ2-3|TRBV7-9
TGTGCCAGCAGCCCGACTAGCGGCACAGATACGCAGTATTTT
CASSPTSGTDTQYF
>.|.|17|TRBJ1-6|TRBV5-6
TGTGCCAGCAGTTTTGACCCAACAGGGCTCTATAATTCACCCCTCCACTTT
CASSFDPTGLYNSPLHF
>TRBD1|.|16|TRBJ1-5|TRBV4-1
TGCGCCAGCAGCCAAGAACTGGGACAGTATTATCAGCCCCAGCATTTT
CASSQELGQYYQPQHF
>.|.|14|TRBJ2-3|TRBV5-1
TGCGCCAGCAGCTTCCGTTATTCCACAGATACGCAGTATTTT
CASSFRYSTDTQYF
>.|.|13|TRBJ1-2|TRBV29-1
TGCAGCGTAACCGGACAGACAGACTATGGCTACACCTTC
CSVTGQTDYGYTF
>.|.|17|TRBJ2-5|TRBV12-5
TGTGCTAGTGGTTTGGTACTGGCAGACAAATTCCAAGAGACCCAGTACTTC
CASGLVLADKFQETQYF
>.|.|14|TRBJ1-1|TRBV7-2
TGTGCCAGCAGCTTATATTCCCCGACAGGTGAAGCTTTCTTT
CASSLYSPTGEAFF
>.|.|15|TRBJ1-5|TRBV15
TGTGCCACCAGCAGTGAGGACGGGAATGGTCAGCCCCAGCATTTT
CATSSEDGNGQPQHF
>TRBD2|.|16|TRBJ2-3|TRBV3-1/TRBV3-2
TGTGCCAGCAGCTGGACTAGCGGGGGGAAGCCAGATACGCAGTATTTT
CASSWTSGGKPDTQYF
>TRBD2|.|15|TRBJ2-5|TRBV9
TGTGCCAGCAGCGCGTCTAGCGGGGAACAAGAGACCCAGTACTTC
CASSASSGEQETQYF
>.|.|16|TRBJ1-6|TRBV19
TGTGCCAGTAGTAAGCAAGGGAGTAAGCAAAATTCACCCCTCCACTTT
CASSKQGSKQNSPLHF
>.|.|13|TRBJ1-2|TRBV14
TGTGCCAGCAGCCCGAGGCTTTCCGCCGGCTACACCTTC
CASSPRLSAGYTF
>TRBD1|.|14|TRBJ1-5|TRBV15
TGTGCCACCTGGACAGGGGCGGGCAATCAGCCCCAGCATTTT
CATWTGAGNQPQHF
>.|.|14|TRBJ2-1|TRBV7-2
TGTGCCAGCGGACTCCGGGATCGATACAATGAGCAGTTCTTC
CASGLRDRYNEQFF
>.|.|15|TRBJ2-3|TRBV19
TGTGCCAGTAGTGTCTCAGGGTGGAGAACAGATACGCAGTATTTT
CASSVSGWRTDTQYF
>.|.|15|TRBJ1-5|TRBV3-1/TRBV3-2
TGTGCCAGCAGCGACGGGGACTATAGCAATCAGCCCCAGCATTTT
CASSDGDYSNQPQHF